The TCR beta chain described here comes from a study of T cells in women clearing cervical HPV infection. Study background: Case blood drawn at lesion detection; control blood after infection cleared.

From germline, CDR1 is DFQATT and CDR2 SNEGSKA (reference sequence). V lost 0 bases, J lost 3 bases, and 8 bases stayed unmatched. The length of the CDR3 is 16 residues. Some clones are missing from TCRdb's copy, which holds only in-frame ones; the method was immunoSEQ multiplex PCR. The specimen's table records about 35,000 clones. Notes on this clone: The missing CDR3 end, 3 residues past where the read stops, is filled in from the germline J gene.

This TCR was sampled from a woman aged 18-69 years with a cervical HPV16 infection that either progressed to CIN3+ or cleared (not recorded which). The specimen was blood buffy coat. The chain recombines TRBV20-1 with TRBJ2-7; 10 bases agree with TRBD1. This CDR3 reads CSARDLGGTGVYEQYF. The DNA read from the CDR3 is TGCAGTGCTAGAGATCTCGGGGGGACAGGGGTCTACGAG.